This T cell receptor beta chain comes out of a study of control samples from healthy donors and cancer patients. Repertoires were generated with immunoSEQ multiplex PCR, while TCRdb's copy carries only in-frame clones and drops some. This table has roughly 400,000 clones, about 93% appearing once. Trimming cost V 5 bases and J 0 bases; bases outside gene matches: 7. The CDR3 loop spans 16 amino acids. Germline CDR1 is KGHSH and CDR2 is LQKENI. The genes are TRBV18 and TRBJ2-7; 10 bases match TRBD2. The clonotype was recovered from a man aged 35-49 years with head and neck cancer. The sample was PBMCs. The CDR3, as DNA: TGTGCCAGCTCATTATCAGCGGGAGGGTACTCCTACGAGCAGTACTTC. This encodes CASSLSAGGYSYEQYF.